These 9 T cell receptor beta chains originate from one sample sequenced in a study of cytomegalovirus exposure and HLA in healthy donors (dated by TCRdb to about 2017). Receptor libraries were prepared by the immunoSEQ multiplex PCR assay. For the multiplex PCR, a mixture combining 60 forward primers for TCR Vbeta segments and 13 reverse primers for TCR Jbeta segments was used. Drawn from immuneACCESS, this table holds only the in-frame rearrangements with V and J called that TCRdb kept. Clones are partly lost; checked studies trace under half to an unresolved V gene and leave the rest unexplained. The table for this sample lists some 67,000 clones; roughly 80% of them were counted only once. The top ten clonotypes cover roughly 2.9% of the sample. Input material: PBMCs. These receptor sequences come from a woman aged 25-40 years in good health and CMV-seronegative.

The chain carries TRBV5-1 and TRBJ1-1; D perhaps matches TRBD1 (6 bases). Germline values: CDR1 SGHRS, CDR2 YFSETQ. The germline V and J ends were trimmed by 0 bases and 9 bases, with 9 bases remaining between them. The CDR3 runs 12 residues. CDR3 nucleotide sequence: TGCGCCAGCAGCTTGGGATGGGACAAAGCTTTCTTT. Translation gives CASSLGWDKAFF.

V is TRBV2 and J is TRBJ1-2; 7 nucleotides match TRBD1. The germline V gene encodes CDR1 SNHLY and CDR2 FYNNEI. This CDR3 is 12 amino acids long. V lost 4 bases and J lost 4; bases outside the gene matches: 0. CDR3 in DNA: TGTGCCAGCAGTGGGGACAGCTATGGCTACACCTTC. Translated, it gives CASSGDSYGYTF.

The chain links TRBV27 to TRBJ2-3; the D is unclear. Germline V gene data show CDR1 as MNHEY and CDR2 as SMNVEV (reference sequence). The CDR3 sequence is 14 residues long. The ends were cut back, 5 bases at V and 2 bases at J, with 11 bases in the middle. The CDR3 nucleotides are TGTGCCAGCAGTCCACTGAGAGACACAGATACGCAGTATTTT. Amino acid sequence: CASSPLRDTDTQYF.

V is TRBV6-5 and J is TRBJ1-1; D is ambiguous. This CDR3 contains 14 residues. Germline V CDR1 and CDR2: MNHEY, SVGAGI. V gave up 5 bases and J gave up 7 bases, with 17 bases separating them. The CDR3 reads CASSGFVTWNEAFF. CDR3 sequence (DNA): TGTGCCAGCAGTGGTTTCGTGACATGGAATGAAGCTTTCTTT.

This clone was counted between two and nine times. This chain links TRBV5-8 with TRBJ2-7; TRBD1 agrees at 11 bases. This CDR3 region has 16 residues. Germline V gene sequence: CDR1 SGHTS, CDR2 YDEGEE. With V trimmed by 3 bases and J by 2 bases, 7 bases remained unmatched. CDR3: CASSWTGGSLAYEQYF. DNA for the CDR3: TGTGCCAGCAGCTGGACAGGGGGCAGTCTCGCCTACGAGCAGTACTTC.

This clone was counted a few times. This chain's CDR3 is CASSPSGANTGELFF. CDR3 nucleotide sequence: TGTGCCAGCAGCCCCAGCGGGGCGAACACCGGGGAGCTGTTTTTT. The chain carries TRBV5-6 and TRBJ2-2; 7 nucleotides align to TRBD2. Germline CDR1 SGHDT, CDR2 YYEEEE. CDR3 length equals 15 residues. J lost 0 bases, V lost 4 bases, and 3 bases had no gene match. The full variable domain, its missing parts supplied by reference TRBV5-6 and TRBJ2-2, is DAGVTQSPTHLIKTRGQQVTLRCSPKSGHDTVSWYQQALGQGPQFIFQYYEEEERQRGNFPDRFSGHQFPNYSSELNVNALLLGDSALYLCASSPSGANTGELFFGEGSRLTVL.

J is TRBJ1-2 and V is TRBV11-2; D not resolved. Trimming left V 0 bases short and J 2 bases short, with 13 bases between. Germline V gene lookup returns CDR1 SGHAT and CDR2 FQNNGV. The CDR3 spans 16 residues. The CDR3 DNA reads TGTGCCAGCAGCTTAGATCCCCCAGGATCGAACTATGGCTACACCTTC. This gives the protein CASSLDPPGSNYGYTF.

Written as DNA, the CDR3 is TGTGCCAGCAGTCCCCTAGCGGCCTCCTACAATGAGCAGTTCTTC. Protein: CASSPLAASYNEQFF. V usage is TRBV6-5 and J usage is TRBJ2-1, with TRBD2 matching over 7 bases. The V gene end was trimmed by 5 bases and the J gene end by 0 bases; junction bases not matched to a gene: 4. Germline V gene lookup returns CDR1 MNHEY and CDR2 SVGAGI. The CDR3 length is 15 residues.

V and J are TRBV2 and TRBJ1-5, with a possible D match to TRBD1 (5 bases). The germline V gene encodes CDR1 SNHLY and CDR2 FYNNEI. The CDR3 sequence is 14 residues long. The V gene lost 5 bases and the J gene lost 9 bases, with 17 bases spanning the gap. As DNA, the CDR3 is TGTGCCAGCAGTCTCATAGGGCCGGGGGGGCCCCAGCATTTT. Translated, it gives CASSLIGPGGPQHF.